This T cell receptor (beta chain) is drawn from a study of blood T cell repertoires in COVID-19. About the research overall: Samples came from the United States, Italy and Spain, spanning acute and convalescent COVID-19. In each case, the material was cDNA or gDNA derived from T cells, B-cell-depleted T cells, or PBMCs.

While infection was still active, Seattle patients were enrolled and then followed longitudinally. The authors' processing: Quantification of nucleated cells was approximated via reference gene primer amplification. Generated by immunoSEQ multiplex PCR, the TCRdb table keeps only in-frame clones and is missing some. From that table come the V and J calls and clone size; the DNA was used to work out D and trimming. The sample lists a few hundred thousand clones, 75% to 90% seen once, with 6% to 8% in the top ten. Trimming removed 3 bases from V and 9 bases from J; junction bases left unmatched: 9. This CDR3 is 16 amino acids long. CDR1 LGHDT and CDR2 YNNKEL come from the germline V gene (reference sequence).

The chain is built from TRBV3-1 (or the pseudogene TRBV3-2) and TRBJ2-1, with 12 bases identical to TRBD2. This TCR was sampled from a woman aged 45-59 years with COVID-19, enrolled during active disease. Material: peripheral blood. The CDR3 here is CASSQGASGRATEQFF. The CDR3 coding sequence is TGTGCCAGCAGCCAGGGGGCTAGCGGGAGGGCCACTGAGCAGTTCTTC.